The 8 T cell receptor beta chains below all came from one sample that was sequenced in a study of T cell responses to AZD1222 COVID-19 vaccine. Assay: immunoSEQ multiplex PCR; the TCRdb copy retains only in-frame clones and omits some. The sample consists of over 110,000 clones, under 90% of them appearing once. The source was peripheral blood, collected 28 days after the second AZD1222 dose. All receptors come from an adult who received the AZD1222 COVID-19 vaccine.

This clone was detected only once. The chain couples TRBV6-5 to TRBJ1-1, with a weak D call TRBD1 (5 bases). The CDR3 covers 14 residues. Germline V gene data show CDR1 as MNHEY and CDR2 as SVGAGI. Trimming cost V 8 bases and J 1 base, with 14 bases left between them. The CDR3 DNA is TGTGCCAGCGGCCTGGGACTGCCGAACACTGAAGCTTTCTTT. This codes for CASGLGLPNTEAFF.

V usage is TRBV28 and J usage is TRBJ2-1; TRBD2 matches 7 bases. This CDR3 comprises 12 residues. CDR1 is MDHEN, CDR2 SYDVKM, per germline. J gave up 9 bases and V 7 bases, and 6 bases lay outside the gene matches. CDR3 DNA: TGTGCCAGCATCATGGGGGGGAGTGAGCAGTTCTTC. Translated, it gives CASIMGGSEQFF.

V gene TRBV4-1 combines with J gene TRBJ1-4; no clear D gene. CDR3 length equals 16 residues. V was pared by 1 base and J by 2 bases, with 11 bases between. Germline V gene lookup returns CDR1 MGHRA and CDR2 YSYEKL. The CDR3, as DNA: TGCGCCAGCAGCCAAGCACAGTTCCCCACTAATGAAAAACTGTTTTTT. This sequence encodes CASSQAQFPTNEKLFF.

This chain joins TRBV28 and TRBJ1-2, with unresolved D. The V gene's germline CDR1 is MDHEN and CDR2 SYDVKM. The V end lost 2 bases, the J end lost 8 bases, and 9 bases lay between the germline ends. CDR3 size: 12 residues. The CDR3 is CASSLRQAGYTF. CDR3 DNA: TGTGCCAGCAGTTTACGGCAGGCCGGCTACACCTTC.

This chain links TRBV10-3 with TRBJ2-3, with a weak D call TRBD1 (6 bases). Germline V gene sequence: CDR1 ENHRY, CDR2 SYGVKD. The CDR3 has 12 amino acids. The V end lost 11 bases, the J end lost 1 base, and 10 bases lay between the germline ends. CDR3 loop: CASRQGTDTQYF. CDR3 coding DNA: TGTGCCTCCCGACAGGGCACAGATACGCAGTATTTT.

The rearrangement uses TRBV7-9 and TRBJ2-1, with TRBD1 identical over 12 bases. The CDR3 consists of 17 residues. Trimming took 5 bases from V and 9 from J; bases not matched to a gene: 14. Germline values: CDR1 SEHNR, CDR2 FQNEAQ (reference sequence). Here the CDR3 DNA reads TGTGCCAGCAGCCCCTACGCCGGGACAGGGGGCGAGGGTGAGCAGTTCTTC. It codes for CASSPYAGTGGEGEQFF. The full variable domain, rest sourced from reference TRBV7-9 and TRBJ2-1, is DTGVSQNPRHKITKRGQNVTFRCDPISEHNRLYWYRQTLGQGPEFLTYFQNEAQLEKSRLLSDRFSAERPKGSFSTLEIQRTEQGDSAMYLCASSPYAGTGGEGEQFFGPGTRLTVL.

The rearrangement joins TRBV5-6 to TRBJ1-1; D not certain. The V gene lost 2 bases and the J gene lost 2 bases, with 10 bases spanning the gap. The CDR3 covers 14 residues. Germline CDR1 and CDR2: SGHDT and YYEEEE. CDR3 in amino acids: CASSFSPANTEAFF. The CDR3 bases are TGTGCCAGCAGCTTTTCTCCGGCTAACACTGAAGCTTTCTTT.

V is TRBV6-5 and J is TRBJ1-5, with 7 nucleotides matching TRBD1. Germline V gene sequence: CDR1 MNHEY, CDR2 SVGAGI. Trimming at V came to 6 bases and at J to 2 bases, leaving 7 bases not matched to a gene. The CDR3 sequence is 15 residues long. The CDR3 DNA is TGTGCCAGCAGCCCGGGACAGCTACGCAATCAGCCCCAGCATTTT. Protein: CASSPGQLRNQPQHF.